These 18 T cell receptor beta chains came from one sample sequenced in a study of T cell repertoires in cytomegalovirus infection. TCRdb re-analysed the reads in MiXCR, keeping a single row per CDR3 protein. In the table there are around 740,000 distinct CDR3 sequences, 35% of which are singletons. The material sequenced was PBMCs. The origin of the receptors is a human donor in good health (CMV status not recorded). Some clones in this sample may be carry-over from other donors' samples.

This chain links TRBV20-1 with TRBJ2-2; 7 bases are a match to TRBD2. CDR3 size: 13 residues. In germline, CDR1 is DFQATT, CDR2 SNEGSKA (reference sequence). V gave up 0 bases and J gave up 16 bases; unmatched junction bases: 11. The DNA for the CDR3 is TGCAGTGCTAGAGATCAGCGGGGACCCTCCCAGTTTTTT. This sequence encodes CSARDQRGPSQFF.

The chain employs TRBV7-2 and TRBJ2-4, with unresolved D. CDR1 is SGHTA, CDR2 FQGNSA, per germline. The CDR3 sequence is 16 residues long. V was trimmed by 0 bases and J by 1 base, leaving 10 bases between them. In nucleotides, the CDR3 is TGTGCCAGCAGCTTAGCTGATAGTTCTGCCAAAAACATTCAGTACTTC. This translates into CASSLADSSAKNIQYF.

The rearrangement uses TRBV6-1 and TRBJ2-3, with D uncertain. Trimming left V 6 bases short and J 0 bases short, with 10 bases between. In germline, CDR1 is MNHNS, CDR2 SASEGT. The CDR3 is made up of 14 amino acids. In nucleotides, the CDR3 is TGTGCCAGCAGCCGGTCCGGAAGCACAGATACGCAGTATTTT. This gives the protein CASSRSGSTDTQYF.

The chain uses TRBV6-5 and TRBJ2-7, with 10 bases matching TRBD2. Germline V gives CDR1 MNHEY, CDR2 SVGAGI. The V and J ends lost 5 bases and 2 bases, in that order; junction bases with no gene match: 12. The CDR3 totals 17 residues. For the CDR3, the DNA is TGTGCCAGCAGTGAAAGGTCTAGCGGGAGTTTTCCCTACGAGCAGTACTTC. Protein sequence: CASSERSSGSFPYEQYF.

This clonotype was observed many times. The chain has TRBV28 and TRBJ2-7; D is unresolved. CDR3 length equals 14 residues. The V gene lost 7 bases and the J gene lost 0 bases, with 13 bases spanning the gap. Germline CDR1 reads MDHEN; CDR2 reads SYDVKM. The CDR3 DNA reads TGTGCCAGCACCCCGGGCGGCAGCTCCTACGAGCAGTACTTC. Translating it yields CASTPGGSSYEQYF.

This clonotype was detected many times. The V gene is TRBV6-5, the J gene TRBJ1-6; no definite D call. Trimming stripped 2 bases from V and 6 bases from J, with 8 bases between. CDR1 MNHEY and CDR2 SVGAGI come from the germline V gene. CDR3 size: 14 residues. In DNA form, the CDR3 reads TGTGCCAGCAGTTACGATAGGGTTAATTCACCCCTCCACTTT. It yields the protein CASSYDRVNSPLHF.

The V gene is TRBV6-6, the J gene TRBJ1-1, with D maybe TRBD1 (5 bases). The germline V gene encodes CDR1 MNHNY and CDR2 SVGAGI (reference sequence). The V end lost 5 bases, the J end lost 5 bases, and 27 bases lay between the germline ends. The CDR3 runs 18 residues. CDR3 sequence reads: CASSRMGRDRPRVTEAFF. Here the CDR3 DNA reads TGTGCCAGCAGTCGGATGGGCCGGGACCGACCCCGTGTAACTGAAGCTTTCTTT.

The chain is built from TRBV6-5 and TRBJ2-7, with D hard to call. There are 16 residues in the CDR3. Per germline, CDR1 MNHEY and CDR2 SVGAGI. V lost 7 bases to trimming and J lost 1 base, with 20 bases between them. CDR3 DNA: TGTGCCAGCATCAACCCCCCCGCCGTTGCTTCCTACGAGCAGTACTTC. This gives the protein CASINPPAVASYEQYF.

The chain links TRBV12-3 or TRBV12-4 to TRBJ2-3; D is ambiguous. This CDR3 is 16 amino acids long. V shed 6 bases and J shed 0 bases, with 16 bases lying between them. CDR3 loop: CASSFDQTASTDTQYF. Written as DNA, the CDR3 is TGTGCCAGCAGCTTCGACCAGACTGCTAGCACAGATACGCAGTATTTT.

CDR3 in DNA: TGCGCCAGCAGCCCAACCCGTGGGGATACGCAGTATTTT. Amino acid sequence: CASSPTRGDTQYF. This rearrangement joins TRBV23-1 to TRBJ2-3; no definite D call. TRBV23-1 is given ORF status, its function remaining uncertain. The CDR3 spans 13 residues. V shed 6 bases and J shed 6 bases, with 13 bases lying between them.

The genes are TRBV29-1 and TRBJ1-2; tentatively, D is TRBD1 (5 bases). V gave up 3 bases and J gave up 0 bases, with 8 bases separating them. This CDR3 has 13 residues. CDR1 and CDR2 (germline): SQVTM, ANQGSEA. For the CDR3, the DNA is TGCAGCGTTGACGCAGGGTCTAACTATGGCTACACCTTC. Encoded protein: CSVDAGSNYGYTF.

The chain employs TRBV19 and TRBJ2-7; the D is unclear. Germline V gene sequence: CDR1 LNHDA, CDR2 SQIVND (reference sequence). V lost 8 bases and J 0 bases, leaving 14 bases between the germline ends. The length of the CDR3 is 14 residues. CDR3 in amino acids: CASSRTLSSYEQYF. The CDR3 DNA reads TGTGCCAGTTCCAGGACCCTAAGCTCCTACGAGCAGTACTTC.

The V gene is TRBV5-1, the J gene TRBJ1-1, with D perhaps matching TRBD1 (5 bases). This CDR3 comprises 16 residues. Deletions cut 4 bases from V and 0 bases from J, with 16 bases between. CDR1 SGHRS and CDR2 YFSETQ come from the germline V gene. The CDR3 here is CASSHSGVPVNTEAFF. The CDR3, as DNA: TGCGCCAGCAGCCACTCGGGGGTCCCCGTGAACACTGAAGCTTTCTTT.

The chain uses TRBV29-1 and TRBJ2-5; D may be TRBD1 (7 bases). CDR3 length: 18 residues. Looked up from germline, CDR1 is SQVTM and CDR2 is ANQGSEA. Trimming shortened V by 0 bases and J by 4 bases, and 24 bases separated the two germline ends. The CDR3 loop reads CSVEDRGGPGGRGETQYF. CDR3 nucleotide sequence: TGCAGCGTTGAAGATCGAGGGGGTCCAGGGGGGCGCGGAGAGACCCAGTACTTC.

This clonotype turned up a few times. The chain links TRBV12-3 or TRBV12-4 to TRBJ2-1; either TRBD1 or TRBD2 may supply D (5 bases each). Trimming left V 7 bases short and J 8 bases short, with 12 bases between. The CDR3 has 12 residues. DNA for the CDR3: TGTGCCAGCAACGGGGCCAGGGATGAGCAGTTCTTC. Translated, it gives CASNGARDEQFF.

This chain uses TRBV7-3 with TRBJ1-1, with 9 nucleotides matching TRBD1. The CDR3 covers 15 residues. V shed 2 bases, J shed 4 bases, and the junction held 5 bases outside the gene matches. Germline lookup yields CDR1 SGHTA and CDR2 FQGTGA. DNA of the CDR3: TGTGCCAGCAGCTTAGGGGGACAGGGAACCACTGAAGCTTTCTTT. Translation: CASSLGGQGTTEAFF.

Here the CDR3 reads CASSLRLAVDTQYF. CDR3 nucleotides: TGTGCCAGCAGCTTAAGGCTAGCGGTGGATACGCAGTATTTT. This chain links TRBV7-8 with TRBJ2-3; 7 bases match TRBD2. J lost 6 bases, V lost 2 bases, and 5 bases had no gene match. From germline, CDR1 is SGHVS and CDR2 FQNEAQ. The CDR3 sequence is 14 residues long.

The sample holds many counts of this clonotype. The V call is TRBV7-2, the J call TRBJ1-5; no reliable D call. Germline V gives CDR1 SGHTA, CDR2 FQGNSA. V lost 5 bases, J lost 7 bases, and 12 bases lay in between. The CDR3 loop spans 13 amino acids. In nucleotides, the CDR3 is TGTGCCAGCAGCCCGGATAGGGAACAGCCCCAGCATTTT. Residues: CASSPDREQPQHF.